The clone carrying this T cell receptor beta chain was counted between two and nine times. What it binds is unknown. This specimen comes from a study of cytomegalovirus exposure and HLA in healthy donors. Overall study results and limits: The authors listed 150 or so TCR beta chains as cytomegalovirus-associated.

The PCR was carried out with 60 Vbeta primers and 13 Jbeta primers. Some clones are missing from TCRdb's copy, which holds only in-frame ones; the method was immunoSEQ multiplex PCR. The profile shows 210,000 or so clones, approximately 81% of them singletons. At collection, donors were nominally healthy, but unrecorded immune exposures were probable. The sample comprised PBMCs. This clonotype was obtained from a human donor in good health.

CDR3 sequence reads: CASSQELGFEAFF. The CDR3 DNA is TGCGCCAGCAGCCAAGAATTGGGCTTCGAGGCTTTCTTT. The chain uses TRBV4-1 and TRBJ1-1; D not certain. The germline V and J ends were trimmed by 0 bases and 11 bases, with 13 bases remaining between them. CDR1 is MGHRA, CDR2 YSYEKL, per germline. This CDR3 region has 13 residues.